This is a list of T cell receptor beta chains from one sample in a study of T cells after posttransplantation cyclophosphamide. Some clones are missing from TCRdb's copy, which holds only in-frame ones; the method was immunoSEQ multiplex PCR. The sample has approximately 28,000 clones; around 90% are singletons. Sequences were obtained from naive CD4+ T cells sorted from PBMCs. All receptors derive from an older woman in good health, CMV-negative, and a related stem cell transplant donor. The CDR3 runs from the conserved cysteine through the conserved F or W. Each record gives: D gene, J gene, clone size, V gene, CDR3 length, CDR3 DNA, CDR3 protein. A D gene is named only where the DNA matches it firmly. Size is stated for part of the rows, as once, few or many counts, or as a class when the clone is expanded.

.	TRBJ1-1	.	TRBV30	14	TGTGCCTGGAGTGTATCGGGTTTGAACACTGAAGCTTTCTTT	CAWSVSGLNTEAFF
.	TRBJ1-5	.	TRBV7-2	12	TGTGCCAGCAGCCTATACAATCAGCCCCAGCATTTT	CASSLYNQPQHF
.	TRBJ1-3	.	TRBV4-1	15	TGCGCCAGCAGCCAAGGAGAGTCCTCTGGAAACACCATATATTTT	CASSQGESSGNTIYF
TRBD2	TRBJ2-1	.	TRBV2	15	TGTGCCAGCAGTCCCCGGGGTAGCGGGAGGAATGAGCAGTTCTTC	CASSPRGSGRNEQFF
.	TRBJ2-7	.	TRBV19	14	TGTGCCAGTAGTATCATGACAGGTTCCTACGAGCAGTACTTC	CASSIMTGSYEQYF
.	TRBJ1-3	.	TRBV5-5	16	TGTGCCAGCAGCTTTATAGGACAGAGCTCTGGAAACACCATATATTTT	CASSFIGQSSGNTIYF
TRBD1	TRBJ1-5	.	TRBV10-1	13	TGCGCCAGCAGTGGGACAGGGAATCAGCCCCAGCATTTT	CASSGTGNQPQHF
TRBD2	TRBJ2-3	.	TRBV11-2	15	TGTGCCAGCAGCTGGACTAGCGGGAGTTCAGATACGCAGTATTTT	CASSWTSGSSDTQYF
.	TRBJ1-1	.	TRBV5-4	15	TGTGCCAGCAGCTTATTTGACAGAGCGAACACTGAAGCTTTCTTT	CASSLFDRANTEAFF
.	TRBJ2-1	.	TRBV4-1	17	TGCGCCAGCAGCCAAGGGGAGGGGGGCTGGCTTCGCAATGAGCAGTTCTTC	CASSQGEGGWLRNEQFF
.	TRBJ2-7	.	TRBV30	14	TGTGCCTGGAGGATAGCGTCGAGCTCCTACGAGCAGTACTTC	CAWRIASSSYEQYF
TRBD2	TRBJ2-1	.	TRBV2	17	TGTGCCAGCAGAACTGGGACTAGCGGGAGGGCCAACAATGAGCAGTTCTTC	CASRTGTSGRANNEQFF
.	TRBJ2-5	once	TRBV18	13	TGTGCCAGCTCACCCGGGAATCAAGAGACCCAGTACTTC	CASSPGNQETQYF
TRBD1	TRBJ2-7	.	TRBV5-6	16	TGTGCCAGCAGCTTGGATGGGGACAGGGTTTACTACGAGCAGTACTTC	CASSLDGDRVYYEQYF
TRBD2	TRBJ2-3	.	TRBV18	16	TGTGCCAGCTCACCAGAGACTAGCGGTAACTCGGATACGCAGTATTTT	CASSPETSGNSDTQYF
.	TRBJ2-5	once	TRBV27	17	TGTGCCAGCAGTTTACGGGCTAGCGACTGGAGCCAAGAGACCCAGTACTTC	CASSLRASDWSQETQYF
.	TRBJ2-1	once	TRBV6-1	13	TGTGCCAGCAGTTCGGACAGCTACAATGAGCAGTTCTTC	CASSSDSYNEQFF
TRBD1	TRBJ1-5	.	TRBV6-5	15	TGTGCCAGCAGTCCGGACAGGGGGCGGGATCAGCCCCAGCATTTT	CASSPDRGRDQPQHF
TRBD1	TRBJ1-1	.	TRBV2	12	TGTGCCAGCAGGGCGACAGGGGGCGAAGCTTTCTTT	CASRATGGEAFF
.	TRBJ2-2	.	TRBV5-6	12	TGTGCCAGCAGCCAGGACACCGGGGAGCTGTTTTTT	CASSQDTGELFF
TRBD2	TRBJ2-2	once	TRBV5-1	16	TGCGCCAGCAGCTACCCTAGCGGGAGAGGTACCGGGGAGCTGTTTTTT	CASSYPSGRGTGELFF
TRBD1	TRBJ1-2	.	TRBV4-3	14	TGCGCCAGCAGCCAAGATGACAGGGTATATGGCTACACCTTC	CASSQDDRVYGYTF
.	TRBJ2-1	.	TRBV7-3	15	TGTGCCAGCAGCTTCGAGGCGGGTCAGTACAATGAGCAGTTCTTC	CASSFEAGQYNEQFF
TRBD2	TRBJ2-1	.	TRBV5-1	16	TGCGCCAGCAGCTTGAGCGGGGGGAGCTCCTACAATGAGCAGTTCTTC	CASSLSGGSSYNEQFF
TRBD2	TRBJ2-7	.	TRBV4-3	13	TGCGCCAGCAGCCGGCGGGGGGGCGATGAGCAGTACTTC	CASSRRGGDEQYF
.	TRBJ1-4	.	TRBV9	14	TGTGCCAGCAGCGTATCTACTACTAATGAAAAACTGTTTTTT	CASSVSTTNEKLFF